These 27 T cell receptor beta chains originate from one sample sequenced in a study of blood T cell repertoires in COVID-19. TCRdb keeps only in-frame clones here, not all; method: immunoSEQ multiplex PCR. Of some 250,000 clones in the sample, more than 75% were seen once. The sequenced sample consisted of PBMCs or T cells enriched from blood (not recorded which). Source of these receptors: a young man who had recovered from COVID-19.

The V gene is TRBV5-1, the J gene TRBJ2-7; possibly TRBD1 for D (6 bases). Germline CDR1 SGHRS, CDR2 YFSETQ. The CDR3 loop spans 16 amino acids. Trimming cost V 2 bases and J 2 bases, with 17 bases left between them. The CDR3 region is CASSLHLQGPAYEQYF. CDR3 DNA sequence: TGCGCCAGCAGCTTACATTTACAGGGTCCCGCCTACGAGCAGTACTTC.

The V gene is TRBV10-3, the J gene TRBJ1-2; 7 nucleotides line up with TRBD1. CDR1 ENHRY and CDR2 SYGVKD come from the germline V gene. J gave up 6 bases and V 2 bases, and 9 bases lay outside the gene matches. This CDR3 region has 15 residues. The CDR3 nucleotides read TGTGCCATCAGTGAGAGGCGACAGGGCGAGGATGGCTACACCTTC. Translated: CAISERRQGEDGYTF.

The chain recombines TRBV2 with TRBJ2-5; 9 nucleotides align to TRBD2. Germline V gene data show CDR1 as SNHLY and CDR2 as FYNNEI. V trimming: 3 bases; J trimming: 5 bases; junction bases outside the gene matches: 10. The length of the CDR3 is 16 residues. The CDR3 protein is CASSDLLGLARETQYF. CDR3 nucleotides: TGTGCCAGCAGTGATCTCCTGGGACTAGCCCGGGAGACCCAGTACTTC.

The chain is built from TRBV7-9 and TRBJ2-1; 10 bases are shared with TRBD2. In germline, CDR1 is SEHNR, CDR2 FQNEAQ (reference sequence). CDR3 length: 15 residues. Trimming took 4 bases from V and 6 from J; bases not matched to a gene: 6. CDR3 in amino acids: CASSSLWTSGNEQFF. As DNA, the CDR3 is TGTGCCAGCAGCTCCCTATGGACTAGCGGCAATGAGCAGTTCTTC.

This chain joins TRBV4-2 and TRBJ1-1; 9 bases line up with TRBD1. This CDR3 contains 14 residues. Germline V gene data show CDR1 as LGHNA and CDR2 as YNFKEQ. J gave up 5 bases and V 3 bases, and 4 bases lay outside the gene matches. The chain's CDR3 is CASSQDRGRTEAFF. In DNA form, the CDR3 reads TGTGCCAGCAGCCAGGACAGGGGTAGAACTGAAGCTTTCTTT.

The chain combines TRBV5-6 with TRBJ2-4; 11 bases align to TRBD1. The CDR3 sequence is 17 residues long. J gave up 2 bases and V 0 bases, and 4 bases lay outside the gene matches. Germline CDR1 SGHDT, CDR2 YYEEEE. This CDR3 reads CASSLAGQGGPKNIQYF. The CDR3 DNA reads as TGTGCCAGCAGCTTGGCGGGACAGGGGGGGCCCAAAAACATTCAGTACTTC.

Concerning this clone: Other DNA sequences of this sample code for an identical CDR3. The chain employs TRBV19 and TRBJ2-1; D uncertain. There are 15 residues in the CDR3. Germline V gene data show CDR1 as LNHDA and CDR2 as SQIVND (reference sequence). V lost 3 bases to trimming and J lost 1 base, with 10 bases between them. The CDR3 reads CASSISGSSYNEQFF. CDR3 DNA sequence: TGTGCCAGTAGTATTTCGGGTTCATCCTACAATGAGCAGTTCTTC.

The gene calls are TRBV3-1 (or the pseudogene TRBV3-2) and TRBJ1-5, with 9 bases that match TRBD1. Looked up from germline, CDR1 is LGHDT and CDR2 is YNNKEL (reference sequence). The CDR3 length is 15 residues. V dropped 5 bases and J dropped 3; count of bases not matched to a gene: 5. CDR3 coding DNA: TGTGCCAGCAGCTCACGGACAGGGGTCAATCAGCCCCAGCATTTT. Translation: CASSSRTGVNQPQHF.

The chain employs TRBV29-1 and TRBJ2-5; 9 positions match TRBD1. Unmatched junction bases numbered 4, after V lost 3 bases and J lost 2 bases. Germline V gene sequence: CDR1 SQVTM, CDR2 ANQGSEA. This CDR3 spans 14 amino acids. In DNA form, the CDR3 reads TGCAGCGTTGACGGGACAGGGATTCAAGAGACCCAGTACTTC. Amino acids: CSVDGTGIQETQYF.

V gene TRBV5-1 combines with J gene TRBJ2-7, with D perhaps TRBD1 (6 bases). The CDR3 loop spans 14 amino acids. Germline V gives CDR1 SGHRS, CDR2 YFSETQ. V lost 4 bases and J lost 0, with 11 bases in between. CDR3 residues: CASSEWDNSYEQYF. CDR3 nucleotide sequence: TGCGCCAGCAGCGAGTGGGACAACTCCTACGAGCAGTACTTC.

This chain connects TRBV4-1 to TRBJ2-6; D gene unclear. The V gene's germline CDR1 is MGHRA and CDR2 YSYEKL. The V gene lost 1 base and the J gene lost 2 bases, with 6 bases spanning the gap. CDR3 length: 15 residues. This CDR3 reads CASSQGPAGANVLTF. CDR3 sequence (DNA): TGCGCCAGCAGCCAAGGGCCCGCTGGGGCCAACGTCCTGACTTTC.

The rearrangement links TRBV5-1 to TRBJ2-1, with D tentatively TRBD2 (5 bases). Germline CDR1 is SGHRS and CDR2 is YFSETQ. The CDR3 length is 15 residues. The V and J ends lost 0 bases and 5 bases respectively, with 12 bases between them. The CDR3 coding sequence is TGCGCCAGCAGCTTGGGCGGTACTAGGAACAATGAGCAGTTCTTC. Translating it yields CASSLGGTRNNEQFF. Drawing the rest from reference TRBV5-1 and TRBJ2-1, the complete variable domain is KAGVTQTPRYLIKTRGQQVTLSCSPISGHRSVSWYQQTPGQGLQFLFEYFSETQRNKGNFPGRFSGRQFSNSRSEMNVSTLELGDSALYLCASSLGGTRNNEQFFGPGTRLTVL.

On this clone: The same CDR3 arises from other DNA sequences in this sample as well. J is TRBJ1-1 and V is TRBV27, with D possibly being TRBD1 (6 bases). The CDR3 spans 12 residues. V lost 7 bases to trimming and J lost 1 base, with 7 bases between them. The germline V gene has CDR1 MNHEY and CDR2 SMNVEV (reference sequence). The CDR3 reads CASKQGNTEAFF. The CDR3 DNA reads as TGTGCCAGCAAACAGGGGAACACTGAAGCTTTCTTT.

The chain uses TRBV28 and TRBJ2-2; possible D gene TRBD2, 6 bases. This CDR3 is 14 amino acids long. Trimming stripped 7 bases from V and 5 bases from J, with 14 bases between. The germline V gene encodes CDR1 MDHEN and CDR2 SYDVKM. The CDR3 loop is CASIKGGGTGELFF. CDR3 coding DNA: TGTGCCAGCATAAAAGGTGGGGGGACCGGGGAGCTGTTTTTT.

In the case of this clone: This CDR3 is also generated by other DNA sequences in the sample. The CDR3 DNA sequence: TGTGCCTGGAGTGTGAGCTACGAGCAGTACTTC. Amino acid sequence: CAWSVSYEQYF. The J gene is TRBJ2-7, the V gene TRBV30; D is uncertain. CDR3 length: 11 residues. Between the trimmed V and J ends, which lost 0 bases and 3 bases, there was a span of 3 bases. Germline V gene lookup returns CDR1 GTSNPN and CDR2 SVGIG (reference sequence).

The chain is built from TRBV28 and TRBJ1-2; TRBD1 aligns across 9 bases. Looked up from germline, CDR1 is MDHEN and CDR2 is SYDVKM. The trim removed 4 bases at V and 5 bases at J, leaving 14 bases unmatched. This CDR3 spans 17 amino acids. CDR3 nucleotides: TGTGCCAGCAGTTCCCCAATGGACAGGGGCCAATGGTATGGCTACACCTTC. This encodes CASSSPMDRGQWYGYTF.

The genes are TRBV10-3 and TRBJ2-1, with D possibly matching TRBD2 (5 bases). CDR3 length: 15 residues. Per germline, CDR1 ENHRY and CDR2 SYGVKD. Trimming pared 0 bases from V and 5 bases from J, leaving 11 bases between. The DNA of the CDR3 is TGTGCCATCAGTGAGTCGCGCGGGTCAAACAATGAGCAGTTCTTC. It codes for CAISESRGSNNEQFF.

The genes are TRBV29-1 and TRBJ2-3, with 10 nucleotides matching TRBD2. The CDR3 runs 15 residues. Germline V lookup: CDR1 SQVTM, CDR2 ANQGSEA. Unmatched junction bases numbered 8, after V lost 6 bases and J lost 2 bases. This CDR3 reads CSVEGTSASTDTQYF. Here the CDR3 DNA reads TGCAGCGTCGAGGGGACTAGCGCCTCCACAGATACGCAGTATTTT.

The chain combines TRBV10-3 with TRBJ1-2; TRBD1 is a possible D gene (6 bases). V lost 2 bases to trimming and J lost 4 bases, with 14 bases between them. From germline, CDR1 is ENHRY and CDR2 SYGVKD. The CDR3 is 15 residues long. The CDR3 DNA is TGTGCCATCAGTGAGGGGCCAGGGGTTTTCTATGGCTACACCTTC. As protein: CAISEGPGVFYGYTF.

J is TRBJ2-1 and V is TRBV5-1; 8 nucleotides agree with TRBD2. There are 15 residues in the CDR3. The germline V gene encodes CDR1 SGHRS and CDR2 YFSETQ. With V trimmed by 4 bases and J by 4 bases, 7 bases remained unmatched. The CDR3 here is CASSQTGGRYNEQFF. The CDR3 DNA sequence: TGCGCCAGCAGCCAAACGGGGGGGCGATACAATGAGCAGTTCTTC.

The chain uses TRBV29-1 and TRBJ1-1, with D maybe TRBD1 (6 bases). The CDR3 has 14 amino acids. Between the trimmed V and J ends, which lost 0 bases and 4 bases, there was a span of 12 bases. The germline V gene encodes CDR1 SQVTM and CDR2 ANQGSEA. The CDR3 DNA reads as TGCAGCGTTGAAGAAACCGCAGGGGCCACTGAAGCTTTCTTT. This gives the protein CSVEETAGATEAFF.

This clone has a handful of counts. The genes are TRBV2 and TRBJ2-1; TRBD1 matches at 8 bases. V lost 4 bases, J lost 9 bases, and 8 bases stayed unmatched. The CDR3 contains 14 residues. Germline-derived CDR1 and CDR2 are SNHLY and FYNNEI. The CDR3 nucleotides are TGTGCCAGCAGTGGAACGGACAGGGTCGGTGAGCAGTTCTTC. Translating it yields CASSGTDRVGEQFF.

The V and J genes are TRBV7-8 and TRBJ1-1, with 11 bases fitting TRBD1. The CDR3 sequence is 14 residues long. Germline V lookup: CDR1 SGHVS, CDR2 FQNEAQ. V dropped 4 bases and J dropped 10; count of bases not matched to a gene: 8. CDR3 loop: CASSSQDRGLGAFF. CDR3 sequence (DNA): TGTGCCAGCAGCTCCCAGGACAGGGGGCTGGGAGCTTTCTTT.

The chain recombines TRBV27 with TRBJ1-5; D possibly corresponds to TRBD1 (6 bases). The germline gives CDR1 MNHEY, CDR2 SMNVEV (reference sequence). The CDR3 is made up of 14 amino acids. The germline V and J ends were trimmed by 5 bases and 7 bases, with 15 bases remaining between them. The CDR3 protein is CASSPRRGAQPQHF. In nucleotides, the CDR3 is TGTGCCAGCAGTCCACGGCGGGGGGCACAGCCCCAGCATTTT.

The chain couples TRBV5-1 to TRBJ1-1, with D perhaps matching TRBD1 (6 bases). Germline V gene data show CDR1 as SGHRS and CDR2 as YFSETQ. V shed 1 base and J shed 0 bases, with 10 bases lying between them. The CDR3 loop spans 15 amino acids. CDR3 residues: CASSLYHRVNTEAFF. CDR3 sequence (DNA): TGCGCCAGCAGCTTGTATCACAGGGTGAACACTGAAGCTTTCTTT.

The CDR3 protein is CSVLGQGGAFF. CDR3 coding DNA: TGCAGCGTCCTGGGACAGGGTGGGGCTTTCTTT. The V and J genes are TRBV29-1 and TRBJ1-1; TRBD1 agrees at 9 bases. Germline V gene sequence: CDR1 SQVTM, CDR2 ANQGSEA. The CDR3 runs 11 residues. V dropped 6 bases and J dropped 11; count of bases not matched to a gene: 7.

This chain joins TRBV2 and TRBJ2-2; 9 bases fit TRBD1. Looked up from germline, CDR1 is SNHLY and CDR2 is FYNNEI. CDR3 length equals 17 residues. J gave up 6 bases and V 4 bases, and 12 bases lay outside the gene matches. The CDR3 region has the DNA TGTGCCAGCAGTGTGTACGGCCGAGGGACAGGGTCCGGGGAGCTGTTTTTT. Its protein product is CASSVYGRGTGSGELFF.